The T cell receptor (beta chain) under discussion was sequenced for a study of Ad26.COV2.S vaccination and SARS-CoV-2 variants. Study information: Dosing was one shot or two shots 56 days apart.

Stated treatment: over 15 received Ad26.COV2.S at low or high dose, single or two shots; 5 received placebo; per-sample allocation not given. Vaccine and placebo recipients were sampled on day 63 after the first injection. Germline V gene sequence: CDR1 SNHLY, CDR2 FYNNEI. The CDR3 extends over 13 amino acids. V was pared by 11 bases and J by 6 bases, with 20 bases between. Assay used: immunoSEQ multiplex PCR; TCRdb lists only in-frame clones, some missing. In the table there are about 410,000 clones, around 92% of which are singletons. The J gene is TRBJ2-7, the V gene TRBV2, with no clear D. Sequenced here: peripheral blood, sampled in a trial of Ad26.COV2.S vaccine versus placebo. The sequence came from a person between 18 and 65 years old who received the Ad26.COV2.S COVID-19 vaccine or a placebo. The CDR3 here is CASRQGFLFEQYF. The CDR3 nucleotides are TGTGCCTCGAGGCAAGGGTTTTTGTTCGAGCAGTACTTC.